This T cell receptor (beta chain) was sequenced in a study of control samples from healthy donors and cancer patients. Looked up from germline, CDR1 is SGHVS and CDR2 is FNYEAQ. V dropped 5 bases and J dropped 1 base, with 11 bases sitting between them. CDR3 length equals 15 residues. The method was immunoSEQ multiplex PCR; TCRdb's version includes in-frame clones alone and lacks a portion of them. The data show more than 95,000 clones, roughly nine tenths seen once. The sample was PBMCs. This receptor was obtained from a woman in her fifties or sixties with colorectal cancer. The chain recombines TRBV7-6 with TRBJ2-2; D perhaps matches TRBD1 (5 bases). Here the CDR3 reads CASSRTGQNTGELFF. For the CDR3, the DNA is TGTGCCAGCAGCCGAACCGGACAGAACACCGGGGAGCTGTTTTTT.